This T cell receptor beta chain stems from a study of blood T cell repertoires in COVID-19. At the level of the study: The samples span acute and convalescent COVID-19 from the United States, Italy and Spain. T cells, B-cell-depleted T cells, or PBMCs provided the cDNA or gDNA that served as material.

The Seattle patients joined while their infection was active and were tracked longitudinally afterward. Under the authors' procedure: Scientists estimated how many nucleated cells there were by amplifying reference gene primers. TCRdb keeps only in-frame clones here, not all; method: immunoSEQ multiplex PCR. That table supplies the V and J calls and clone size; D and trimming were determined from the DNA. The table lists a few hundred thousand clones, around 88% of them singletons, with 7.1% in the top ten. Germline-derived CDR1 and CDR2 are GTSNPN and SVGIG (reference sequence). The V end lost 6 bases, the J end lost 3 bases, and 12 bases lay between the germline ends. This CDR3 is built from 12 residues.

The chain employs TRBV30 and TRBJ2-7; tentatively, D is TRBD1 (6 bases). The TCR was taken from a woman aged 60-75 years with COVID-19, enrolled during active disease. Sequenced sample: peripheral blood. For the CDR3, the DNA is TGTGCCTGCCACAGGGAAAACTACGAGCAGTACTTC. Protein sequence: CACHRENYEQYF.